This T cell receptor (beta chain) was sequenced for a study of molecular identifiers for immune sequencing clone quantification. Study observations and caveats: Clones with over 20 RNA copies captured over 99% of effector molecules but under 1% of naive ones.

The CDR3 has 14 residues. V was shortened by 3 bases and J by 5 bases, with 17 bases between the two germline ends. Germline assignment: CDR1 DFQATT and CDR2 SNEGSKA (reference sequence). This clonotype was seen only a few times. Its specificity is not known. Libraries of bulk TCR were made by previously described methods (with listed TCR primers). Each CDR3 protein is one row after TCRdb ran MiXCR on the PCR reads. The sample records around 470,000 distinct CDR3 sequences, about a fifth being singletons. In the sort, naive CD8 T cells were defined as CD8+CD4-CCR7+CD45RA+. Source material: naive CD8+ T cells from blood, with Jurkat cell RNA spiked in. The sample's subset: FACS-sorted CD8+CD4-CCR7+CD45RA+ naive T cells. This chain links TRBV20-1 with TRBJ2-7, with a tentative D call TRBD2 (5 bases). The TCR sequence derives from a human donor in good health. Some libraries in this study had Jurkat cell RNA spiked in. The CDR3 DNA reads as TGCAGTGCTAGTTTTTCGAGAAGAGCGGACGAGCAGTACTTC. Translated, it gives CSASFSRRADEQYF.